The clone carrying this T cell receptor (beta chain) was found a few times. The antigen is undetermined. A second PCR of roughly 7 to 11 cycles used a sample-barcoded 5' primer and a J-beta primer mix. The template-switch adaptor, which had 12 random nucleotides, put a tag on each cDNA molecule. TCRdb redid the calling of the 5' RACE reads with MiXCR, one entry per CDR3 protein. The sample carries about 1.8 million distinct CDR3 sequences, around half recorded once. The record originates from a study of blood T cells in healthy people across ages. General study results and limits: Researchers report that TCR beta diversity correlated strongly with naive T cell percentage.

The sample was blood. The source of this sequence is a woman aged 35 to 49 in good health.

In nucleotides, the CDR3 is TGCGCCAGCACCAACGGGCCATTCGCGCCCCTCCACTTT. It codes for CASTNGPFAPLHF. The rearrangement joins TRBV4-1 to TRBJ1-6; no clear D. This CDR3 is built from 13 residues. Trimming cost V 7 bases and J 13 bases, with 17 bases left between them. Germline values: CDR1 MGHRA, CDR2 YSYEKL.